One sample yielded the 6 T cell receptor beta chains listed below, sequenced in a study of blood T cell repertoires in COVID-19. The data were produced by immunoSEQ multiplex PCR, yet TCRdb's version contains in-frame clones alone and is incomplete. The table lists around 150,000 clones, around 85% of them singletons. The sample comprised peripheral blood. Receptors originate from an older man with acute or convalescent COVID-19.

This clone was picked up many times. The chain has TRBV19 and TRBJ1-4, with 7 bases fitting TRBD1. This CDR3 contains 15 residues. The junction had 7 bases not matched to a gene; V was cut back by 4 bases and J by 5 bases. Germline CDR1 reads LNHDA; CDR2 reads SQIVND (reference sequence). The CDR3 nucleotides are TGTGCCAGTAGTACCCTCGGACAGGTGAATGAAAAACTGTTTTTT. This translates into CASSTLGQVNEKLFF.

This clone has only one observation. The CDR3 bases are TGTGCCAGCAGTTTCACCGGGACAGGGGGCACAGAGACCCAGTACTTC. Translated: CASSFTGTGGTETQYF. The chain couples TRBV9 to TRBJ2-5, with TRBD1 matching over 12 bases. V gave up 5 bases and J gave up 4 bases; unmatched junction bases: 9. This CDR3 is built from 16 residues. Germline V gives CDR1 SGDLS, CDR2 YYNGEE.

The CDR3 DNA reads TGTGCCAGCAGCCAAGATGGGGGTGACAGGTACCTTGCGAACACCGGGGAGCTGTTTTTT. Protein: CASSQDGGDRYLANTGELFF. This sequence joins TRBV14 and TRBJ2-2; D is perhaps TRBD1 (6 bases). The germline V gene has CDR1 SGHDN and CDR2 FVKESK. This CDR3 contains 20 residues. The V gene lost 0 bases and the J gene lost 0 bases, with 20 bases spanning the gap.

V and J are TRBV7-2 and TRBJ1-4; D unclear. Germline assignment: CDR1 SGHTA and CDR2 FQGNSA. The length of the CDR3 is 15 residues. V was shortened by 1 base and J by 4 bases, with 10 bases between the two germline ends. DNA of the CDR3: TGTGCCAGCAGCTTAGACCGGTTCCTTAATGAAAAACTGTTTTTT. Translating gives CASSLDRFLNEKLFF.

The rearrangement joins TRBV29-1 to TRBJ2-5, with D hard to call. V was pared by 5 bases and J by 2 bases, with 9 bases between. Germline CDR1 and CDR2: SQVTM and ANQGSEA. This CDR3 spans 12 amino acids. The CDR3 reads CSVPPRQETQYF. CDR3 DNA sequence: TGCAGCGTTCCCCCCAGACAAGAGACCCAGTACTTC.

The V and J genes are TRBV28 and TRBJ2-1, with 11 bases aligning to TRBD2. The CDR3 consists of 18 residues. Germline CDR1 reads MDHEN; CDR2 reads SYDVKM. Trimming cost V 4 bases and J 2 bases; bases outside gene matches: 10. CDR3 protein: CASSSLGVAGGAYNEQFF. DNA for the CDR3: TGTGCCAGCAGTTCCCTTGGGGTAGCGGGAGGGGCCTACAATGAGCAGTTCTTC.